This T cell receptor beta chain was found in a study of patients and donors after allogeneic stem cell transplantation. This clonotype has a handful of counts. After removal of 6 bases from V and 4 bases from J, the junction contained 8 bases not matched to a gene. The CDR3 runs 14 residues. Germline V gene sequence: CDR1 DFQATT, CDR2 SNEGSKA (reference sequence). TCRdb recomputed calls from the RT-PCR reads with MiXCR, one row per CDR3 protein. The data contain roughly 880,000 distinct CDR3 sequences, roughly 18% of them singletons. This sequence joins TRBV20-1 and TRBJ1-2, with 10 bases fitting TRBD1. Sequenced sample: blood, either unsorted or a sorted T cell fraction (not recorded which). This receptor was taken from a human donor who was either an allogeneic HSCT recipient or a stem cell or donor lymphocyte infusion donor (not recorded which). It is not recorded whose cells these are; they may come from a transplant donor. Here the CDR3 reads CSALTGQGIYGYTF. CDR3 coding DNA: TGCAGTGCCCTGACGGGACAGGGGATCTATGGCTACACCTTC.